The 9 T cell receptor beta chains presented below share a single source sample, sequenced in a study of T cell responses to AZD1222 COVID-19 vaccine (dated by TCRdb to the early 2020s). Taken with the paper, the label for time point translates to: baseline before first vaccination. The receptor library was made with the immunoSEQ multiplex PCR assay. Entries here come from immuneACCESS through TCRdb and include only in-frame sequences with V and J called. Some clones fail to appear in such tables; in the studies checked, an unresolved V gene covers under half of the shortfall, and the cause of the remainder is unknown. The sample records 150,000 or so clones, roughly 87% of which are singletons. The biggest ten clones account for 4.5% to 6% of the sample. This specimen was peripheral blood, taken on day 0 of AZD1222 vaccination. These receptors were collected from an adult in good health.

The chain couples TRBV7-3 to TRBJ1-1; no definite D call. V was pared by 1 base and J by 1 base, with 7 bases between. This CDR3 comprises 14 residues. In germline, CDR1 is SGHTA, CDR2 FQGTGA. The CDR3 nucleotides read TGTGCCAGCAGCTTAAGGGGTCAGAACACTGAAGCTTTCTTT. Its translation: CASSLRGQNTEAFF.

CDR3 DNA sequence: TGCAGCGTTGAAGATGGGGGACAGGGTAGTAGGGGCTACACCTTC. The encoded protein is CSVEDGGQGSRGYTF. The V call is TRBV29-1, the J call TRBJ1-2; 9 positions match TRBD1. V gave up 0 bases and J gave up 8 bases; unmatched junction bases: 10. Per the germline V gene, CDR1 is SQVTM and CDR2 is ANQGSEA. The CDR3 is made up of 15 amino acids.

The rearrangement joins TRBV6-5 to TRBJ1-6, with D tentatively TRBD1 (5 bases). Germline loops: CDR1 MNHEY, CDR2 SVGAGI. V was cut by 2 bases and J by 1 base, with 9 bases left in between. The CDR3 consists of 16 residues. The DNA of the CDR3 is TGTGCCAGCAGTTACCGGGCAGGGTCCTATAATTCACCCCTCCACTTT. Translation: CASSYRAGSYNSPLHF.

The CDR3 is CASSRQGARYSNQPQHF. The CDR3 coding sequence is TGTGCCAGCAGTCGTCAGGGAGCGAGGTATAGCAATCAGCCCCAGCATTTT. The chain links TRBV6-6 to TRBJ1-5; D perhaps matches TRBD1 (5 bases). This CDR3 spans 17 amino acids. Germline loops: CDR1 MNHNY, CDR2 SVGAGI (reference sequence). Trimming took 5 bases from V and 0 from J, leaving 17 bases between them.

This clone was detected only once. V is TRBV5-1 and J is TRBJ2-6; no reliable D call. The CDR3 spans 15 residues. Germline values: CDR1 SGHRS, CDR2 YFSETQ. Trimming removed 7 bases from V and 1 base from J, with 12 bases in between. The CDR3 DNA follows: TGCGCCAGCGCCGTTGATGGTTCTGGGGCCAACGTCCTGACTTTC. It codes for CASAVDGSGANVLTF.

The chain uses TRBV5-6 and TRBJ2-2; D gene uncertain. Germline V CDR1 and CDR2: SGHDT, YYEEEE. V gave up 0 bases and J gave up 4 bases, with 4 bases separating them. This CDR3 spans 13 amino acids. DNA for the CDR3: TGTGCCAGCAGCTTGGTCGTCACCGGGGAGCTGTTTTTT. This encodes CASSLVVTGELFF.

V usage is TRBV29-1 and J usage is TRBJ2-3, with D possibly matching TRBD1 (6 bases). The germline CDR1 and CDR2 sequences are SQVTM and ANQGSEA. Trimming left V 5 bases short and J 8 bases short, with 14 bases between. The CDR3 totals 12 residues. The DNA of the CDR3 is TGCAGCGTTACAGGGTCTCAAGTTACGCAGTATTTT. Its protein product is CSVTGSQVTQYF.

This clone was detected only a few times. The chain joins TRBV7-2 to TRBJ2-7, with 10 bases matching TRBD2. The CDR3 is 15 amino acids. Germline V lookup: CDR1 SGHTA, CDR2 FQGNSA. The V segment lost 4 bases and the J segment 5 bases; nucleotides outside the gene matches: 8. In nucleotides, the CDR3 is TGTGCCAGCAGCTACGGAGCGGGAGGGCCGAACGAGCAGTACTTC. Translated, it gives CASSYGAGGPNEQYF. The full variable domain, completed using reference TRBV7-2 and TRBJ2-7, is GAGVSQSPSNKVTEKGKDVELRCDPISGHTALYWYRQSLGQGLEFLIYFQGNSAPDKSGLPSDRFSAERTGGSVSTLTIQRTQQEDSAVYLCASSYGAGGPNEQYFGPGTRLTVT.

This chain connects TRBV28 to TRBJ1-1; 11 bases fit TRBD1. J was trimmed by 5 bases and V by 5 bases; bases with no gene match: 4. The CDR3 length is 14 residues. Looked up from germline, CDR1 is MDHEN and CDR2 is SYDVKM. Here the CDR3 reads CASSGQGARTEAFF. As DNA, the CDR3 is TGTGCCAGCAGTGGACAGGGGGCGAGAACTGAAGCTTTCTTT. The variable domain in full, with the rest retrieved from reference TRBV28 and TRBJ1-1, is DVKVTQSSRYLVKRTGEKVFLECVQDMDHENMFWYRQDPGLGLRLIYFSYDVKMKEKGDIPEGYSVSREKKERFSLILESASTNQTSMYLCASSGQGARTEAFFGQGTRLTVV.